Following are 5 T cell receptor beta chains from one sample sequenced in a study of shared clonotypes between healthy human individuals. The data were produced by immunoSEQ multiplex PCR, yet TCRdb's version contains in-frame clones alone and is incomplete. The repertoire holds about 490,000 clones, with 70% to 80% as singletons. The specimen was PBMCs. The receptors were gathered from a woman in her 40s in good health. Some clones in this sample may be carry-over from other donors' samples.

The V gene is TRBV28, the J gene TRBJ1-1, with no clear D. CDR1 MDHEN and CDR2 SYDVKM come from the germline V gene. This CDR3 is 12 amino acids long. Between the trimmed V and J ends, which lost 7 bases and 7 bases, there was a span of 13 bases. CDR3 nucleotides: TGTGCCAGCACCGACCGCTCCGTTGAAGCTTTCTTT. The encoded protein is CASTDRSVEAFF.

This clone was counted between two and nine times. This sequence joins TRBV29-1 and TRBJ1-1, with a tentative D call TRBD1 (5 bases). Trimming removed 1 base at V and 1 base at J, with 10 bases between. CDR3 length equals 14 residues. Germline V gene sequence: CDR1 SQVTM, CDR2 ANQGSEA. This CDR3 reads CSVEGQNPNTEAFF. The CDR3 DNA reads TGCAGCGTTGAAGGACAGAACCCGAACACTGAAGCTTTCTTT.

The V call is TRBV11-2, the J call TRBJ1-5; TRBD1 is a possible D gene (5 bases). The CDR3 is 16 residues long. V was pared by 1 base and J by 3 bases, with 13 bases between. Germline CDR1 reads SGHAT; CDR2 reads FQNNGV. DNA of the CDR3: TGTGCCAGCAGCTTAGTAGGGGACGGAACCAATCAGCCCCAGCATTTT. This gives the protein CASSLVGDGTNQPQHF.

The chain carries TRBV27 and TRBJ2-1, with D possibly matching TRBD1 (7 bases). The CDR3 runs to 15 residues. Germline CDR1 reads MNHEY; CDR2 reads SMNVEV (reference sequence). Trimming shortened V by 6 bases and J by 2 bases, and 14 bases separated the two germline ends. CDR3: CASSMAGTAYNEQFF. For the CDR3, the DNA is TGTGCCAGCAGCATGGCGGGGACAGCCTACAATGAGCAGTTCTTC.

The rearrangement uses TRBV10-1 and TRBJ1-1, with D perhaps TRBD1 (5 bases). V was trimmed by 3 bases and J by 4 bases, leaving 15 bases between them. CDR3 length equals 15 residues. Germline CDR1 is WNHNN and CDR2 is SYGVQD (reference sequence). Here the CDR3 reads CASSDHQGSGTEAFF. CDR3 nucleotide sequence: TGCGCCAGCAGTGACCACCAGGGTTCGGGCACTGAAGCTTTCTTT.